The 7 T cell receptor beta chains reported below all come from one sample, sequenced in a study of blood T cell repertoires in COVID-19. Here immunoSEQ multiplex PCR was the method, and the copy in TCRdb shows in-frame clones only, minus some. The repertoire holds some 200,000 clones, with roughly nine tenths as singletons. Sequencing was carried out using PBMCs or T cells enriched from blood (not recorded which). The receptors here all came from a woman aged 30 to 39 who had recovered from COVID-19.

This chain connects TRBV5-5 to TRBJ2-1; D is ambiguous. This CDR3 contains 14 residues. From germline, CDR1 is SGHKS and CDR2 YYEKEE (reference sequence). Trimming removed 2 bases from V and 7 bases from J, with 13 bases in between. This CDR3 is CASSFGAGWNEQFF. The CDR3 DNA reads as TGTGCCAGCAGCTTTGGTGCAGGTTGGAATGAGCAGTTCTTC. The full variable domain, its missing parts supplied by reference TRBV5-5 and TRBJ2-1, is DAGVTQSPTHLIKTRGQQVTLRCSPISGHKSVSWYQQVLGQGPQFIFQYYEKEERGRGNFPDRFSARQFPNYSSELNVNALLLGDSALYLCASSFGAGWNEQFFGPGTRLTVL.

This clone was observed a few times. The rearrangement links TRBV5-1 to TRBJ2-5; weak D call: TRBD2 (5 bases). Germline V gene lookup returns CDR1 SGHRS and CDR2 YFSETQ. The CDR3 runs to 14 residues. The V and J ends lost 9 bases and 0 bases respectively, with 15 bases between them. This CDR3 is CATKGGEYQETQYF. The CDR3 nucleotides are TGCGCCACCAAAGGTGGGGAGTACCAAGAGACCCAGTACTTC.

The chain joins TRBV7-3 to TRBJ2-1, with TRBD2 identical over 7 bases. The CDR3 runs to 14 residues. Germline lookup yields CDR1 SGHTA and CDR2 FQGTGA. Trimming took 3 bases from V and 9 from J; bases not matched to a gene: 8. The CDR3 DNA is TGTGCCAGCAGCTTGACAGCGGGGAAGGTTGAGCAGTTCTTC. It is translated as CASSLTAGKVEQFF.

This clone was seen only a few times. The gene calls are TRBV19 and TRBJ2-3, with D maybe TRBD2 (6 bases). Germline V gene sequence: CDR1 LNHDA, CDR2 SQIVND (reference sequence). Trimming shortened V by 3 bases and J by 6 bases, and 16 bases separated the two germline ends. The CDR3 is made up of 15 amino acids. In DNA form, the CDR3 reads TGTGCCAGTAGTATCAGCACGGGGGAGGAGGATACGCAGTATTTT. Its translation: CASSISTGEEDTQYF.

The chain links TRBV29-1 to TRBJ1-2; D not certain. The CDR3 consists of 12 residues. Germline lookup yields CDR1 SQVTM and CDR2 ANQGSEA. The germline V and J ends were trimmed by 4 bases and 4 bases, with 10 bases remaining between them. Here the CDR3 reads CSVVVGLYGYTF. CDR3 DNA sequence: TGCAGCGTTGTCGTGGGCCTCTATGGCTACACCTTC.

The rearrangement links TRBV7-3 to TRBJ1-6, with D possibly being TRBD1 (5 bases). This CDR3 is 15 amino acids long. Trimming shortened V by 1 base and J by 9 bases, and 13 bases separated the two germline ends. The germline gives CDR1 SGHTA, CDR2 FQGTGA. The CDR3 region is CASSLNAGSISPLHF. Here the CDR3 DNA reads TGTGCCAGCAGCTTAAATGCAGGGTCGATTTCACCCCTCCACTTT.

The chain joins TRBV30 to TRBJ2-1; tentative D call: TRBD1 (6 bases). The CDR3 has 13 amino acids. Germline V gene lookup returns CDR1 GTSNPN and CDR2 SVGIG (reference sequence). Trimming stripped 3 bases from V and 6 bases from J, with 12 bases between. CDR3 amino acids: CAWRGGYANEQFF. The CDR3 coding sequence is TGTGCCTGGAGAGGGGGATATGCCAATGAGCAGTTCTTC.